The T cell receptor beta chain under discussion was sequenced for a study of cytomegalovirus exposure and HLA in healthy donors. Study-level background: There were 85 million or so unique TCRs (from HLA-typed donors) in an early data release. Genotyping of 400 or so donors showed that 65% to 90% belonged to the Caucasian-associated ancestry cluster. Whole-study results and caveats: Likely technical artifact: a cluster of highly shared sequence variants. Common viral pathogens were later found to be apparently linked to several of the most significant clusters.

This CDR3 contains 15 residues. V gave up 6 bases and J gave up 5 bases; unmatched junction bases: 11. CDR1 is KGHSY, CDR2 FQNENV, per germline. Of note for this clone: Its matching antigen is unknown.

Primers included in the PCR were 60 Vbeta and 13 Jbeta primers. Repertoires were generated with immunoSEQ multiplex PCR, while TCRdb's copy carries only in-frame clones and drops some. The table has 95,000 to 150,000 clones, 65% to 80% seen once; the top ten hold approximately 3.6%. What was sequenced was PBMCs. The TCR sequence derives from a man aged 25-45 years in good health and CMV-seronegative. This rearrangement joins TRBV16 to TRBJ2-7; 9 nucleotides line up with TRBD1. The CDR3 DNA follows: TGTGCCAGCAGGCCCCAATACAGGGGGCGGAACGAGCAGTACTTC. Its translation is CASRPQYRGRNEQYF.